The 9 T cell receptor beta chains below all came from one sample that was sequenced in a study of blood T cell repertoires in COVID-19. TCRdb's copy holds only in-frame clones and misses some; the assay was immunoSEQ multiplex PCR. This sample has under 200,000 clones, with around 80% found just once. The specimen sequenced was peripheral blood. These receptors originate from a man aged 55-75 years with acute or convalescent COVID-19.

V is TRBV5-1 and J is TRBJ2-2, with TRBD1 as a possible D gene (6 bases). Germline V gives CDR1 SGHRS, CDR2 YFSETQ. Trimming removed 4 bases at V and 1 base at J, with 14 bases between. The CDR3 has 16 amino acids. The CDR3, as DNA: TGCGCCAGCAGCCCCCAGGGGACGGAGAACACCGGGGAGCTGTTTTTT. Its protein is CASSPQGTENTGELFF.

The chain recombines TRBV4-1 with TRBJ1-2; 7 nucleotides line up with TRBD1. The trim removed 0 bases at V and 4 bases at J, leaving 8 bases unmatched. Germline lookup yields CDR1 MGHRA and CDR2 YSYEKL. The CDR3 spans 16 residues. The CDR3 bases are TGCGCCAGCAGCCAAGATCCCAACAGGGGATCCTATGGCTACACCTTC. Translation gives CASSQDPNRGSYGYTF.

This rearrangement joins TRBV5-6 to TRBJ1-2, with D unclear. V lost 0 bases and J lost 4, with 13 bases in between. The CDR3 runs 15 residues. Germline values: CDR1 SGHDT, CDR2 YYEEEE. The DNA of the CDR3 is TGTGCCAGCAGCTTGGGCAGCGAAGAAATCTATGGCTACACCTTC. Its translation: CASSLGSEEIYGYTF.

The rearrangement links TRBV10-2 to TRBJ2-2; 15 positions agree with TRBD2. V shed 3 bases and J 4 bases; nucleotides not matched to a gene: 3. The CDR3 runs to 17 residues. Per the germline V gene, CDR1 is WSHSY and CDR2 is SAAADI. CDR3 DNA sequence: TGCGCCAGCAGTGATTGGACTAGCGGGGGGGCCACCGGGGAGCTGTTTTTT. Translating gives CASSDWTSGGATGELFF.

The chain uses TRBV4-1 and TRBJ2-7; the match to TRBD1 covers 8 bases. The V and J ends lost 1 base and 0 bases, in that order; junction bases with no gene match: 5. This CDR3 is 16 amino acids long. CDR1 is MGHRA, CDR2 YSYEKL, per germline. DNA for the CDR3: TGCGCCAGCAGCCAAGTACCGGGACAGGCCTCCTACGAGCAGTACTTC. This sequence encodes CASSQVPGQASYEQYF.

This rearrangement joins TRBV4-3 to TRBJ2-4; a possible D gene is TRBD2 (6 bases). The V gene lost 3 bases and the J gene lost 1 base, with 10 bases spanning the gap. The germline gives CDR1 LGHNA, CDR2 YSLEER. This CDR3 contains 15 residues. In DNA form, the CDR3 reads TGCGCCAGCAGCCATGGCCGGGGGGCCAAAAACATTCAGTACTTC. Amino acids: CASSHGRGAKNIQYF.

This chain links TRBV3-1 (or the pseudogene TRBV3-2) with TRBJ1-1; 7 bases agree with TRBD1. CDR1 and CDR2 from the germline V gene are LGHDT and YNNKEL (reference sequence). Germline trimming cut 3 bases from V and 0 bases from J; bases unmatched to any gene: 4. The CDR3 has 15 residues. The CDR3 protein is CASSHRQGMNTEAFF. Here the CDR3 DNA reads TGTGCCAGCAGCCACAGACAGGGAATGAACACTGAAGCTTTCTTT.

The chain uses TRBV11-3 and TRBJ2-7, with D possibly TRBD1 on 6 matching bases. The germline V gene has CDR1 SGHNT and CDR2 YENEEA. Trimming left V 5 bases short and J 2 bases short, with 10 bases between. The CDR3 has 13 residues. In nucleotides, the CDR3 is TGTGCCAGCAGCCCAGGGACAACCTACGAGCAGTACTTC. Residues: CASSPGTTYEQYF.

This clone was detected ten times or more. This chain uses TRBV19 with TRBJ1-2, with D tentatively TRBD1 (6 bases). V was cut by 3 bases and J by 2 bases, with 16 bases left in between. The germline CDR1 and CDR2 sequences are LNHDA and SQIVND (reference sequence). There are 16 residues in the CDR3. CDR3 DNA sequence: TGTGCCAGTAGTATCGGGGGGCGACCCACCAACTATGGCTACACCTTC. It codes for CASSIGGRPTNYGYTF.